In its sample, the clone carrying this TCR beta chain was seen many times. The antigen is unknown. The data were obtained in a study of T cells after yellow fever vaccination. Broader study findings: A weaker but faster secondary response was observed, peaking on day 5 versus 15.

TCR cDNA, made by 5'RACE template switching, carried an added universal primer site and UMIs. Each CDR3 protein is one row after TCRdb ran MiXCR on the 5' RACE reads. The sample has 400,000 or so distinct CDR3 sequences, roughly 6.1% seen once. This CDR3 has 13 residues. The V gene's germline CDR1 is DFQATT and CDR2 SNEGSKA (reference sequence). The chain joins TRBV20-1 to TRBJ1-1; 10 bases agree with TRBD1. This sequence was found in a man aged 30 to 45 who received the YFV17D yellow fever vaccine. The input for sequencing was PBMCs, taken 5 days after the yellow fever booster vaccination. As DNA, the CDR3 is TGCACCGAAGGGGACAGGGGCGCCCCTGAAGCTTTCTTT. Protein sequence: CTEGDRGAPEAFF.